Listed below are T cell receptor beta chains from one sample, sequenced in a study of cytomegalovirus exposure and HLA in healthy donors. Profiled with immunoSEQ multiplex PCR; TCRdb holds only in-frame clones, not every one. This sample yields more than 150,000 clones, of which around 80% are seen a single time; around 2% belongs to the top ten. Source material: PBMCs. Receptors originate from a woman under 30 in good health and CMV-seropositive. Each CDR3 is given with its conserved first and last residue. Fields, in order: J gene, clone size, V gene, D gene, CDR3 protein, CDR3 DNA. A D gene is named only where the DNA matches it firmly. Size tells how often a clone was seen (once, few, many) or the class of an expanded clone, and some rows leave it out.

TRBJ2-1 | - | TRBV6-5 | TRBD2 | CASNPGGGPCNEQFF | TGTGCCAGCAATCCAGGCGGGGGTCCGTGCAATGAGCAGTTCTTC
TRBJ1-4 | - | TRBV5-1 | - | CASSQSLDEKLFF | TGCGCCAGCAGCCAATCATTAGATGAAAAACTGTTTTTT
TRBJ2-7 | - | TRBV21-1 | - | CASAERDRGYYEQYF | TGTGCCAGCGCAGAAAGGGACAGGGGCTACTACGAGCAGTACTTC
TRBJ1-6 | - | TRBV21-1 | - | CASSNPRDRFTSSYNSPLHF | TGTGCCAGCAGCAACCCCCGGGACAGATTTACAAGCTCCTATAATTCACCCCTCCACTTT
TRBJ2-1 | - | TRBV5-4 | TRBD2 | CASSPSGTSGRNEQFF | TGTGCCAGCAGCCCCTCCGGGACTAGCGGCCGCAATGAGCAGTTCTTC
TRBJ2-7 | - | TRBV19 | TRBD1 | CASSFRTGASYEQYF | TGTGCCAGTAGTTTTAGGACAGGGGCGAGCTACGAGCAGTACTTC
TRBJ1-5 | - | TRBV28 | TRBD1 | CAIGGQHSNQPQHF | TGTGCCATCGGGGGACAGCATAGCAATCAGCCCCAGCATTTT
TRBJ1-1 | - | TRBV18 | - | CASSPLGSGVIATEAFF | TGTGCCAGCTCACCCCTTGGATCCGGGGTAATAGCCACTGAAGCTTTCTTT
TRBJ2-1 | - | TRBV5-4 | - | CASSLSGSYNEQFF | TGTGCCAGCAGCTTATCGGGCTCCTACAATGAGCAGTTCTTC
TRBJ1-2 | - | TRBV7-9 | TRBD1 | CASSSQGQGAGYTF | TGTGCCAGCAGCTCCCAGGGACAGGGAGCCGGCTACACCTTC
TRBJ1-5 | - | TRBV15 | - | CATRGDTRNQPQHF | TGTGCCACCAGAGGGGACACCCGCAATCAGCCCCAGCATTTT
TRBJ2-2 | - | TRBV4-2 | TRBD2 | CASSQFSGGNTGELFF | TGTGCCAGCAGCCAGTTTAGCGGGGGCAACACCGGGGAGCTGTTTTTT
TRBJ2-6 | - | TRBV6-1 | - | CASSEEHSGANVLTF | TGTGCCAGCAGTGAAGAACACTCTGGGGCCAACGTCCTGACTTTC
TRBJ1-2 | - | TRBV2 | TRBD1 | CASRDRAYVYTF | TGTGCCAGCAGGGACAGGGCCTATGTCTACACCTTC
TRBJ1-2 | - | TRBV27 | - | CASSLSRGRAGYTF | TGTGCCAGCAGTTTATCGAGGGGGAGGGCTGGCTACACCTTC
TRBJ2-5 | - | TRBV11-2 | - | CASSPGGAGAIQETQYF | TGTGCCAGCAGCCCCGGAGGCGCAGGGGCGATCCAAGAGACCCAGTACTTC
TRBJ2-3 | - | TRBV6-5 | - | CASSYSGGPTDTQYF | TGTGCCAGCAGTTACTCTGGGGGCCCCACAGATACGCAGTATTTT
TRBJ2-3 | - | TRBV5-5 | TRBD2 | CASMTGTTSVDTQYF | TGTGCCAGCATGACCGGGACTACTAGCGTGGATACGCAGTATTTT
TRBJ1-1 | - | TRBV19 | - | CASSIGQFEAFF | TGTGCCAGTAGTATTGGGCAGTTTGAAGCTTTCTTT
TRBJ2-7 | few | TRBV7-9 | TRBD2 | CAGGRGGGEQYF | TGTGCCGGCGGACGTGGGGGGGGCGAGCAGTACTTC
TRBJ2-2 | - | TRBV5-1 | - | CASSPRSAGAGTGELFF | TGCGCCAGCAGCCCCCGGTCGGCGGGGGCGGGCACCGGGGAGCTGTTTTTT
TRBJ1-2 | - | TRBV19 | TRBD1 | CASSRDRELGGYTF | TGTGCCAGTAGCCGGGACAGGGAGTTGGGGGGCTACACCTTC
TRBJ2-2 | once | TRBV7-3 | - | CASSSTGLAGELFF | TGTGCCAGCAGCTCTACAGGGTTGGCGGGGGAGCTGTTTTTT
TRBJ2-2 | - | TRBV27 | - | CASRWGPGTGELFF | TGTGCCAGCAGGTGGGGGCCAGGGACCGGGGAGCTGTTTTTT
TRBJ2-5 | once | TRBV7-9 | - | CASSLTGSQETQYF | TGTGCCAGCAGCTTAACAGGGAGCCAAGAGACCCAGTACTTC
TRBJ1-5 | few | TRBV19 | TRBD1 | CASSPLDRLYSNQPQHF | TGTGCCAGTAGTCCCCTGGACAGGCTCTATAGCAATCAGCCCCAGCATTTT
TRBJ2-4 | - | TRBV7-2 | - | CASSKQGIAKNIQYF | TGTGCCAGCAGCAAACAGGGTATTGCCAAAAACATTCAGTACTTC
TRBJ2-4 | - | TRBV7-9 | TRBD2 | CASSQTSGGLAKNIQYF | TGTGCCAGCAGCCAAACTAGCGGGGGATTAGCCAAAAACATTCAGTACTTC
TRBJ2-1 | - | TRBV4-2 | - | CASRAGGTDNEQFF | TGTGCCAGCAGAGCCGGGGGTACCGACAATGAGCAGTTCTTC
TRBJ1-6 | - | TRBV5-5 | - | CASSLLGGPLSSYNSPLHF | TGTGCCAGCAGCTTGCTGGGGGGGCCCTTGAGCTCCTATAATTCACCCCTCCACTTT
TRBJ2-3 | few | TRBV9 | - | CASSVESHSSTDTQYF | TGTGCCAGCAGCGTAGAGTCTCACTCGAGCACAGATACGCAGTATTTT
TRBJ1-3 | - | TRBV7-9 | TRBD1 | CSSSLPGQRASGNTIYF | TGTTCCAGCAGCTTACCGGGACAGAGAGCCTCTGGAAACACCATATATTTT
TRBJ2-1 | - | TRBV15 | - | CATSRVPQGRVNEQFF | TGTGCCACCAGCAGAGTTCCCCAGGGGCGAGTCAATGAGCAGTTCTTC
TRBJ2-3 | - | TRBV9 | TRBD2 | CASSGTSGGSYTDTQYF | TGTGCCAGCAGCGGTACTAGCGGGGGGAGTTACACAGATACGCAGTATTTT
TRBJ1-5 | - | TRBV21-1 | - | CASSNKNRARQPQHF | TGTGCCAGCAGCAATAAGAACAGGGCTCGGCAGCCCCAGCATTTT
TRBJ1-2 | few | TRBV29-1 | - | CSVDQSGALYGYTF | TGCAGCGTTGATCAGTCGGGAGCCCTCTATGGCTACACCTTC
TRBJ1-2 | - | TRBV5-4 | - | CAIRREENYGYTF | TGTGCCATCCGTCGGGAGGAGAACTATGGCTACACCTTC
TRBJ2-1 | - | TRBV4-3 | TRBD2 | CASSQDGGLAVYNEQFF | TGCGCCAGCAGCCAAGACGGGGGACTAGCGGTTTACAATGAGCAGTTCTTC
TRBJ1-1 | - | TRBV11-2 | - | CASSVTGPGAEAFF | TGTGCCAGCAGCGTGACAGGTCCCGGGGCTGAAGCTTTCTTT
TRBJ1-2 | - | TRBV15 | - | CATSRGASYGYTF | TGTGCCACCTCGCGGGGGGCTTCCTATGGCTACACCTTC
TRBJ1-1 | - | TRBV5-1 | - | CASSLGLGGGNTEAFF | TGCGCCAGCAGCTTGGGCTTGGGTGGAGGGAACACTGAAGCTTTCTTT
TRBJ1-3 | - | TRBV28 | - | CASSSGTTSGNTIYF | TGTGCCAGCAGTTCCGGGACTACCTCTGGAAACACCATATATTTT
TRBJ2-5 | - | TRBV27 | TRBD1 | CASSLRGTGAGETQYF | TGTGCCAGCAGTTTAAGGGGGACAGGGGCTGGGGAGACCCAGTACTTC
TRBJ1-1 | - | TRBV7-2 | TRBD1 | CASSSTDRGRMNTEAFF | TGTGCCAGCAGCTCAACCGACAGGGGGAGGATGAACACTGAAGCTTTCTTT
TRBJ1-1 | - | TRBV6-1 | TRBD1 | CASSGAGGTEAFF | TGTGCCAGCAGTGGGGCAGGGGGCACTGAAGCTTTCTTT
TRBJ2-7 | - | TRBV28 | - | CASSLVPHGQGILEQYF | TGTGCCAGCAGTTTGGTTCCCCATGGGCAGGGGATTTTAGAGCAGTACTTC
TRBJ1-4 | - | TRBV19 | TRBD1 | CASSITETGWQKLFF | TGTGCCAGTAGTATAACAGAGACAGGGTGGCAAAAACTGTTTTTT
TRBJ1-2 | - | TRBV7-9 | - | CSSSYTDRAAGGYTF | TGTTCCAGCAGCTATACGGACAGAGCCGCCGGTGGCTACACCTTC
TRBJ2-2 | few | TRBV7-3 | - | CASSQGLTTGELFF | TGTGCCAGCAGCCAAGGACTCACCACCGGGGAGCTGTTTTTT
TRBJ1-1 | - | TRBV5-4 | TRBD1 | CASSARQGTHTEAFF | TGTGCCAGCAGCGCCCGACAGGGGACACACACTGAAGCTTTCTTT
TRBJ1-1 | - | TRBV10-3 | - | CAISESLHPNTEAFF | TGTGCCATCAGTGAGTCATTACACCCGAACACTGAAGCTTTCTTT
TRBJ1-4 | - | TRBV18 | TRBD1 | CASSTGQGPNEKLFF | TGTGCCAGCTCAACCGGACAGGGGCCTAATGAAAAACTGTTTTTT
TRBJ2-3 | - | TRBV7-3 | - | CASSPLGAEDTQYF | TGTGCCAGCAGCCCGCTTGGGGCGGAAGATACGCAGTATTTT
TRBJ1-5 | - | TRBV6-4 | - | CASKWTTQGSNQPQHF | TGTGCCAGCAAATGGACAACACAAGGCAGCAATCAGCCCCAGCATTTT
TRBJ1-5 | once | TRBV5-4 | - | CASSAKGSDQPQHF | TGTGCCAGCAGCGCAAAGGGGTCGGATCAGCCCCAGCATTTT
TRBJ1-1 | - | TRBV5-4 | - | CASNPGQGHNEAFF | TGTGCCAGCAACCCCGGGCAGGGGCACAATGAAGCTTTCTTT